This T cell receptor beta chain derives from a study of shared clonotypes between healthy human individuals. The CDR3 has 16 amino acids. V lost 5 bases, J lost 3 bases, and 9 bases stayed unmatched. Germline V lookup: CDR1 MDHEN, CDR2 SYDVKM. Produced via immunoSEQ multiplex PCR; TCRdb's table is partial and in-frame only. The sample has about 980,000 clones, roughly 72% seen once. Recent acute infections and vaccinations were absent in the healthy HIV-negative adult donors. The sample comprised memory CD4+ T cells sorted from blood. Regarding subset: CD45RA-negative fraction. This clonotype was sampled from a man in his late teens or twenties in good health. The gene calls are TRBV28 and TRBJ1-4, with 7 bases fitting TRBD1. The CDR3 DNA is TGTGCCAGCAGTACCCAGGGGGAATGGGCTAATGAAAAACTGTTTTTT. It yields the protein CASSTQGEWANEKLFF.